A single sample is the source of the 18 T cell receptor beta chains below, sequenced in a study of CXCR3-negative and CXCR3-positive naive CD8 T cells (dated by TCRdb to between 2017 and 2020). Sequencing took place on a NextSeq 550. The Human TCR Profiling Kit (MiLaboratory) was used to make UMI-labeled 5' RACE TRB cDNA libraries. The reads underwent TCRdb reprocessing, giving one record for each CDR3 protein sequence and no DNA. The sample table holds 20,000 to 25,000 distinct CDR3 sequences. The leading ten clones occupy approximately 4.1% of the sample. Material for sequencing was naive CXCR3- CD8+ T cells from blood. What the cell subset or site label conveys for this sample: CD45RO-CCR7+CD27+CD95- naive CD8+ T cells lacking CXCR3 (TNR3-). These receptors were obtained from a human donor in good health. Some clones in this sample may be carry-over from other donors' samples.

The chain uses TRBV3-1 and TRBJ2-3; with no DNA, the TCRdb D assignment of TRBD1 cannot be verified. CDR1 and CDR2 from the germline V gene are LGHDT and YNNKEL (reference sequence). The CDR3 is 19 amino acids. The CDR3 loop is CASSQGDNRVPRRTDTQYF.

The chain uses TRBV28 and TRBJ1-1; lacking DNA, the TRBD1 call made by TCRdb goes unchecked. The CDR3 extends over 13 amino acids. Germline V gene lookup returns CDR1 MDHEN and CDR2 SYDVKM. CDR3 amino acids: CASSLGGQGAKRF.

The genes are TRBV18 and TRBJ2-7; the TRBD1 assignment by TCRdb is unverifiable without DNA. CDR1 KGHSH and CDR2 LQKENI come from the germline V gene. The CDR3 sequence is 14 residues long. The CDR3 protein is CASSPGQGVSEQYF. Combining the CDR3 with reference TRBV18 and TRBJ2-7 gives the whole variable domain NAGVMQNPRHLVRRRGQEARLRCSPMKGHSHVYWYRQLPEEGLKFMVYLQKENIIDESGMPKERFSAEFPKEGPSILRIQQVVRGDSAAYFCASSPGQGVSEQYFGPGTRLTVT.

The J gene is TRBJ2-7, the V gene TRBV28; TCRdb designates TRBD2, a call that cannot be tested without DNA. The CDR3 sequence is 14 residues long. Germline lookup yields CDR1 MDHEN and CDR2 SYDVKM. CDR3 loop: CASSFASGSYEQYF.

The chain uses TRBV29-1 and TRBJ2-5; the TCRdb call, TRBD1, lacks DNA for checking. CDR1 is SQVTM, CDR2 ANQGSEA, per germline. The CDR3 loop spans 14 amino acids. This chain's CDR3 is CSVEWPGGRETQYF.

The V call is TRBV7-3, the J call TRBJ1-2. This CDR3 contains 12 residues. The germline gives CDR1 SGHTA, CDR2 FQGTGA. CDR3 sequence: CASSLDGGGYTF.

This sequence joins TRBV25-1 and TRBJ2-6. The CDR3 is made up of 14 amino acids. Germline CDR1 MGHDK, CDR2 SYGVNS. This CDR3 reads CASSDLSGANVLTF.

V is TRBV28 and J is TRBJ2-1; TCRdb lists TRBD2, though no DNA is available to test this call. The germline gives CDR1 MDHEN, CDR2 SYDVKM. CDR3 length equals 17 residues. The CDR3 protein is CASSSASGLAGYNEQFF.

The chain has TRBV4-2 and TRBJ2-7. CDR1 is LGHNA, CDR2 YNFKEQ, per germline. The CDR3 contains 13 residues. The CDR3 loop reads CASSQASDYEQYF.

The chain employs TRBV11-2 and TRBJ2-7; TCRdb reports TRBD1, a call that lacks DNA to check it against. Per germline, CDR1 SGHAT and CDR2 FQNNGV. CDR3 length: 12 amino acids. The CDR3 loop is CASSLVGVEQYF.

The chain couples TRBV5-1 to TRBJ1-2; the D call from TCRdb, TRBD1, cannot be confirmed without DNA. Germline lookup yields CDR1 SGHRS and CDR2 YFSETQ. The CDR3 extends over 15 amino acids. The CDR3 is CASSLGDTGFYGYTF. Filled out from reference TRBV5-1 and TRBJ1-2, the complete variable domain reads KAGVTQTPRYLIKTRGQQVTLSCSPISGHRSVSWYQQTPGQGLQFLFEYFSETQRNKGNFPGRFSGRQFSNSRSEMNVSTLELGDSALYLCASSLGDTGFYGYTFGSGTRLTVV.

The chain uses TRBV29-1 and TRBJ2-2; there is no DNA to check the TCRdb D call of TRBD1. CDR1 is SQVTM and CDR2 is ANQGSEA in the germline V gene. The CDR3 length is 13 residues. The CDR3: CSAGQGEPGELFF.

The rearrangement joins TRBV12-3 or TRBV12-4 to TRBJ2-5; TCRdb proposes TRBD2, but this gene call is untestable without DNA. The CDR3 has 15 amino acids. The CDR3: CASSLTSGGQETQYF.

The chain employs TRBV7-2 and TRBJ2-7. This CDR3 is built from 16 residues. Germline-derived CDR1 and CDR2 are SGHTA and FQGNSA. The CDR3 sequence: CASSLIGRIASYEQYF.

The CDR3 protein is CSVGQNPNTEAFF. The genes are TRBV29-1 and TRBJ1-1; TCRdb's D call of TRBD1 is untestable without DNA. The CDR3 contains 13 residues. The germline V gene encodes CDR1 SQVTM and CDR2 ANQGSEA.

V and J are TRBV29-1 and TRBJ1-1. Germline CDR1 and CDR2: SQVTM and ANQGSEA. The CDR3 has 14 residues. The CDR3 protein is CSVEGRNTYTEAFF.

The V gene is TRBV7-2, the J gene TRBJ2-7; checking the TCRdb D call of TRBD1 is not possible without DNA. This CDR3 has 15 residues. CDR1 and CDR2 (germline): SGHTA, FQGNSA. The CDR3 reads CASSLEWTGLYEQYF.

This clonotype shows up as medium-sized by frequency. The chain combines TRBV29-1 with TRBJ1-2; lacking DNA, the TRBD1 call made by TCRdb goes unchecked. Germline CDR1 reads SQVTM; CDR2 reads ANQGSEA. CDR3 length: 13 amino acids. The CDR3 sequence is CSVELGQELGYTF.